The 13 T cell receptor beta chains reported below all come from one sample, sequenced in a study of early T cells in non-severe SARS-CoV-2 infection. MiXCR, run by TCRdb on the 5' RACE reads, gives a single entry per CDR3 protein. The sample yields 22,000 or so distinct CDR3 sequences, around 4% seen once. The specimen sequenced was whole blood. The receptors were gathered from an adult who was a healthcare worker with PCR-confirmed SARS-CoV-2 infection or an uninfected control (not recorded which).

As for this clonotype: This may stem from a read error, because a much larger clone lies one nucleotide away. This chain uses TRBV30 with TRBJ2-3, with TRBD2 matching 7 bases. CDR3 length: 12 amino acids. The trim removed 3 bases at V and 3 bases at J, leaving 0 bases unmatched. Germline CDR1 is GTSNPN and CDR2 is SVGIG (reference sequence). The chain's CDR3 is CAWSGGTDTQYF. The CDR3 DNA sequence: TGTGCCTGGAGCGGGGGGACAGATACGCAGTATTTT.

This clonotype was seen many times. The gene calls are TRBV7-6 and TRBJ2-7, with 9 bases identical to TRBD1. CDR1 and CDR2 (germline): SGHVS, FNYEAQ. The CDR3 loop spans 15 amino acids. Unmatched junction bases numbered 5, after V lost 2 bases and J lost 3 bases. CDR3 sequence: CASSLRTGGHYEQYF. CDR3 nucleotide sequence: TGTGCCAGCAGCTTAAGAACAGGGGGCCACTACGAGCAGTACTTC.

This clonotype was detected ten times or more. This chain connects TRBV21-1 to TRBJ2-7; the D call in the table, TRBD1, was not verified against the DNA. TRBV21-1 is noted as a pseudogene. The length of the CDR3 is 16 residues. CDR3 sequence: CASGSHTGASSYEQYF. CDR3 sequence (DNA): TGTGCCAGCGGATCCCACACAGGGGCCAGCTCCTACGAGCAGTACTTC.

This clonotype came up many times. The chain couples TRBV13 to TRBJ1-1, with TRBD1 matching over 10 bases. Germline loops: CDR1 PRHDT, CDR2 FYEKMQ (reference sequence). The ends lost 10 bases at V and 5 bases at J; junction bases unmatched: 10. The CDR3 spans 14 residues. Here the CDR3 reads CATRQGAVRTEAFF. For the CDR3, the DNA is TGTGCCACTCGACAGGGGGCGGTAAGGACTGAAGCTTTCTTT.

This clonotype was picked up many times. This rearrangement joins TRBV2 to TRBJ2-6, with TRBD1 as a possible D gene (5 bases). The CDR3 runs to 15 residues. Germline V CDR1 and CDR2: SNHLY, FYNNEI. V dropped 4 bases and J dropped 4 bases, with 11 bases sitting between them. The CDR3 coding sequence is TGTGCCAGCAGTGGGGGCTACTCCGGGGCCAACGTCCTGACTTTC. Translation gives CASSGGYSGANVLTF.

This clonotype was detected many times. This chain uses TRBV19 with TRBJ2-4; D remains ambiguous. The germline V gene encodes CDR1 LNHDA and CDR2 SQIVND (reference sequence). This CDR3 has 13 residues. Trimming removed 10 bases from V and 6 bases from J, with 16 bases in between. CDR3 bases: TGTGCCACATCCTTCGGCGGATTAAACATTCAGTACTTC. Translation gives CATSFGGLNIQYF.

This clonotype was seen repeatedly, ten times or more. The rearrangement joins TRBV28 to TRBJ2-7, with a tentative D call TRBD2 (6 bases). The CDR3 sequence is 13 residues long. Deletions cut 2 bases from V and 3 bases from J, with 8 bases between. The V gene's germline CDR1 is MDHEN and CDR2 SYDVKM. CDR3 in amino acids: CASSLGTFYEQYF. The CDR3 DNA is TGTGCCAGCAGTTTAGGGACTTTCTACGAGCAGTACTTC.

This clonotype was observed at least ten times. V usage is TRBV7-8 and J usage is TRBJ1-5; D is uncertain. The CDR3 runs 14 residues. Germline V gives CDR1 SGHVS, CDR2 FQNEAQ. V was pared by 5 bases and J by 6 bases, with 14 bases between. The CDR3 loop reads CASSPYMGFQPQHF. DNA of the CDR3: TGTGCCAGCAGCCCTTACATGGGGTTTCAGCCCCAGCATTTT. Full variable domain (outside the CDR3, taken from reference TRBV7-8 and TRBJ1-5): GAGVSQSPRYKVAKRGQDVALRCDPISGHVSLFWYQQALGQGPEFLTYFQNEAQLDKSGLPSDRFFAERPEGSVSTLKIQRTQQEDSAVYLCASSPYMGFQPQHFGDGTRLSIL.

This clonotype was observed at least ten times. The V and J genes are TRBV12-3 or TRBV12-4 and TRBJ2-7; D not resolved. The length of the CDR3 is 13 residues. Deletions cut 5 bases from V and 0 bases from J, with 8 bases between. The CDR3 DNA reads TGTGCCAGCAGTGGGATCTTCTCCTACGAGCAGTACTTC. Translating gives CASSGIFSYEQYF.

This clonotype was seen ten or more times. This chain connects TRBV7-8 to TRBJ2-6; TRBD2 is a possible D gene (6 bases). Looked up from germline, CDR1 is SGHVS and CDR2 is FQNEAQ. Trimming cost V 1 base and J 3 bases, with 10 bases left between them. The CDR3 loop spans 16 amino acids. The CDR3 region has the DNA TGTGCCAGCAGCTTAGGGAGCGGGTTTGGGGCCAACGTCCTGACTTTC. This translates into CASSLGSGFGANVLTF.

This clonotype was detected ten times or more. CDR3 region: CASSLLAGVRETQYF. The CDR3 DNA reads as TGTGCCAGCAGTTTACTAGCGGGAGTAAGGGAGACCCAGTACTTC. The chain links TRBV27 to TRBJ2-5; 10 bases match TRBD2. J was trimmed by 5 bases and V by 2 bases; bases with no gene match: 5. Germline V gene data show CDR1 as MNHEY and CDR2 as SMNVEV (reference sequence). This CDR3 contains 15 residues.

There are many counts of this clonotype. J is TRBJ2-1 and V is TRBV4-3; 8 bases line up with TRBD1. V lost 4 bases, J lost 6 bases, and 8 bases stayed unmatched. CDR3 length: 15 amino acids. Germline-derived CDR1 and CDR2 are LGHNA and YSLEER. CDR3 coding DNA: TGCGCCAGCAGCCGCTACGGACAGGGAGGCAATGAGCAGTTCTTC. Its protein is CASSRYGQGGNEQFF.

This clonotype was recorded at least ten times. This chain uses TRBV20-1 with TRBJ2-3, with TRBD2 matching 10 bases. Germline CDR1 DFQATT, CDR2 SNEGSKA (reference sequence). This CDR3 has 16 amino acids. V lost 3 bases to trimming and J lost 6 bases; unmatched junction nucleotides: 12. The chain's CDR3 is CSASRLAGDRTDTQYF. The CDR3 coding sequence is TGCAGTGCTAGTAGGCTAGCGGGAGACAGAACGGATACGCAGTATTTT.